Listed below are T cell receptor beta chains from one sample, sequenced in a study of CD8 T cells in Susac syndrome. TCRdb processed the immunoSEQ multiplex PCR reads anew with MiXCR; each CDR3 protein has one entry. In the table there are fewer than 300,000 distinct CDR3 sequences, 85% of which are singletons. Material: CD8+ T cells from PBMCs. These receptors came from a human donor with multiple sclerosis. Both conserved end residues are part of each CDR3. A D gene is named only where the DNA matches it firmly. Clone size is stated in some rows and not others, as once, few, many or a class when expanded.

V gene: TRBV9; clone size: NA; J gene: TRBJ1-1; D gene: NA; CDR3 protein: CASSTSRWDTEAFF; CDR3 DNA: TGTGCCAGCAGCACAAGTCGGTGGGACACTGAAGCTTTCTTT
V gene: TRBV2; clone size: NA; J gene: TRBJ2-1; D gene: NA; CDR3 protein: CASSELSSGQRPYNEQFF; CDR3 DNA: TGTGCCAGCAGTGAACTGAGTAGTGGCCAGCGGCCCTACAATGAGCAGTTCTTC
V gene: TRBV4-1; clone size: NA; J gene: TRBJ2-3; D gene: NA; CDR3 protein: CASSQVGWVDTQYF; CDR3 DNA: TGCGCCAGCAGCCAAGTCGGGTGGGTGGATACGCAGTATTTT
V gene: TRBV7-8; clone size: NA; J gene: TRBJ2-3; D gene: TRBD2; CDR3 protein: CASSSHLAGVVADTQYF; CDR3 DNA: TGTGCCAGCAGCTCTCATTTAGCGGGAGTAGTCGCAGATACGCAGTATTTT
V gene: TRBV3-1; clone size: few; J gene: TRBJ2-7; D gene: TRBD2; CDR3 protein: CASSRTSGPSYEQYF; CDR3 DNA: TGTGCCAGCAGTCGTACTAGCGGGCCTTCCTACGAGCAGTACTTC
V gene: TRBV20-1; clone size: NA; J gene: TRBJ2-5; D gene: NA; CDR3 protein: CSATSFSEKYQETQYF; CDR3 DNA: TGCAGTGCCACCTCATTCAGCGAAAAGTACCAAGAGACCCAGTACTTC
V gene: TRBV4-1; clone size: NA; J gene: TRBJ1-5; D gene: NA; CDR3 protein: CASSPVKVADNSNQPQHF; CDR3 DNA: TGCGCCAGCAGCCCGGTCAAGGTGGCAGACAATAGCAATCAGCCCCAGCATTTT
V gene: TRBV30; clone size: NA; J gene: TRBJ1-3; D gene: NA; CDR3 protein: CAWSRAGFHSGNTIYF; CDR3 DNA: TGTGCCTGGAGCCGGGCAGGGTTTCACTCTGGAAACACCATATATTTT
V gene: TRBV6-5; clone size: NA; J gene: TRBJ2-7; D gene: NA; CDR3 protein: CASSYFRGYEQYF; CDR3 DNA: TGTGCCAGCAGTTACTTCAGGGGCTACGAGCAGTACTTC
V gene: TRBV19; clone size: NA; J gene: TRBJ2-1; D gene: NA; CDR3 protein: CASNPPVGASYNEQFF; CDR3 DNA: TGTGCCAGTAACCCACCGGTGGGTGCTTCCTACAATGAGCAGTTCTTC
V gene: TRBV16; clone size: NA; J gene: TRBJ2-7; D gene: NA; CDR3 protein: CASSQTRASEQYF; CDR3 DNA: TGTGCCAGCAGCCAAACTCGCGCGAGCGAGCAGTACTTC
V gene: TRBV7-9; clone size: NA; J gene: TRBJ2-7; D gene: TRBD1; CDR3 protein: CASSTPGGWEQYF; CDR3 DNA: TGTGCCAGCAGCACACCAGGGGGCTGGGAGCAGTACTTC
V gene: TRBV28; clone size: few; J gene: TRBJ2-1; D gene: NA; CDR3 protein: CASSLSPSNEQFF; CDR3 DNA: TGTGCCAGCAGTTTATCCCCTTCGAATGAGCAGTTCTTC
V gene: TRBV30; clone size: NA; J gene: TRBJ2-1; D gene: NA; CDR3 protein: CAWSVPGAYNEQFF; CDR3 DNA: TGTGCCTGGAGTGTCCCGGGGGCGTACAATGAGCAGTTCTTC
V gene: TRBV6-5; clone size: NA; J gene: TRBJ1-1; D gene: NA; CDR3 protein: CASRKEVGGYTEAFF; CDR3 DNA: TGTGCCAGCAGAAAAGAAGTAGGGGGGTACACTGAAGCTTTCTTT
V gene: TRBV5-4; clone size: NA; J gene: TRBJ2-3; D gene: TRBD1; CDR3 protein: CASSFDRVADTQYF; CDR3 DNA: TGTGCCAGCAGCTTTGACAGGGTTGCAGATACGCAGTATTTT
V gene: TRBV12-3/TRBV12-4; clone size: NA; J gene: TRBJ2-1; D gene: TRBD2; CDR3 protein: CASSWDTSGIEQFF; CDR3 DNA: TGTGCCAGCAGTTGGGACACTAGCGGGATAGAGCAGTTCTTC
V gene: TRBV20-1; clone size: once; J gene: TRBJ1-5; D gene: NA; CDR3 protein: CSAQKGRANQPQHF; CDR3 DNA: TGCAGTGCCCAAAAAGGCCGGGCGAATCAGCCCCAGCATTTT
V gene: TRBV24-1; clone size: NA; J gene: TRBJ1-5; D gene: TRBD1; CDR3 protein: CATAGGRGQPQHF; CDR3 DNA: TGTGCCACCGCAGGGGGTAGGGGGCAGCCCCAGCATTTT
V gene: TRBV11-2; clone size: NA; J gene: TRBJ2-1; D gene: TRBD1; CDR3 protein: CASSRRGQGFHEQFF; CDR3 DNA: TGTGCCAGCAGCCGAAGGGGACAGGGGTTCCATGAGCAGTTCTTC